This T cell receptor beta chain derives from a study of cytomegalovirus exposure and HLA in healthy donors. Study-wide results and caveats: Productive status was seen about 87% or about 30% of the time for most TCR beta V segments in an earlier analysis. Common viral pathogens seemed, in a later analysis, to connect with several of the most significant clusters.

PCR primers comprised 60 Vbeta and 13 Jbeta primers. Libraries were prepared by immunoSEQ multiplex PCR; TCRdb keeps only in-frame clonotypes and omits some of them. The sample carries roughly 180,000 clones, roughly 83% recorded once. About this clone itself: What it recognizes is unknown.

Sequencing was carried out using PBMCs. The sequence came from a young man in good health and CMV-seronegative.

The CDR3 DNA follows: TGTGCCAGCAGCTTAGGTAACAGACTATATGGCTACACCTTC. It specifies CASSLGNRLYGYTF. This chain links TRBV7-9 with TRBJ1-2; no definite D call. Trimming pared 1 base from V and 5 bases from J, leaving 11 bases between. Germline values: CDR1 SEHNR, CDR2 FQNEAQ (reference sequence). The CDR3 runs 14 residues.